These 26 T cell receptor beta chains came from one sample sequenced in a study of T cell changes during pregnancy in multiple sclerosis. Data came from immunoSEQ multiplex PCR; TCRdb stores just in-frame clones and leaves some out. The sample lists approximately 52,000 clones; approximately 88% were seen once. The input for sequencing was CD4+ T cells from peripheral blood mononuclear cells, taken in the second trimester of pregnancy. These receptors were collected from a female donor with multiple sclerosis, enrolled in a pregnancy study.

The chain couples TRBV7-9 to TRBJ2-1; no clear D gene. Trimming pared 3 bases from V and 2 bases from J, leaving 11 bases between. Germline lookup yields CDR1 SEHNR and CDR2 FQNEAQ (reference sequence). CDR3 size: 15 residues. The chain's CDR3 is CASSFQLIPYNEQFF. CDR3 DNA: TGTGCCAGCAGCTTTCAGTTAATACCCTACAATGAGCAGTTCTTC.

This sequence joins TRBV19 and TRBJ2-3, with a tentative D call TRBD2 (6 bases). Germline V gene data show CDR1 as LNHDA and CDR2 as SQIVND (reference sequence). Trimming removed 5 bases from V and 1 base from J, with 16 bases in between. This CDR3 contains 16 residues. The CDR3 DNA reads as TGTGCCAGTAGTCCGGGACTCGAGCCCCGCACAGATACGCAGTATTTT. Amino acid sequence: CASSPGLEPRTDTQYF.

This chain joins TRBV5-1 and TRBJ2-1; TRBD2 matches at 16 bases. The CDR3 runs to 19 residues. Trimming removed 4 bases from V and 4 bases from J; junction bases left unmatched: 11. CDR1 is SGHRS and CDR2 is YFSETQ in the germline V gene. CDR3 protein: CASSPGTSGRARPYNEQFF. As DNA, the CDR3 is TGCGCCAGCAGCCCTGGGACTAGCGGGAGGGCCCGTCCTTACAATGAGCAGTTCTTC.

The DNA of the CDR3 is TGTGCCAGCAGCTCCCGACAGGCAAGCTACGAGCAGTACTTC. Its translation: CASSSRQASYEQYF. J is TRBJ2-7 and V is TRBV11-2, with a tentative D call TRBD1 (6 bases). The V gene lost 4 bases and the J gene lost 3 bases, with 13 bases spanning the gap. There are 14 residues in the CDR3. CDR1 and CDR2 (germline): SGHAT, FQNNGV.

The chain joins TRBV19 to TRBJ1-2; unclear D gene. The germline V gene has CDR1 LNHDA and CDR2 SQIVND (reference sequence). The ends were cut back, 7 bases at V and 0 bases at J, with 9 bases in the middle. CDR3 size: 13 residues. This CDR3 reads CASTEVPNYGYTF. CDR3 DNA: TGTGCCAGTACCGAGGTTCCTAACTATGGCTACACCTTC.

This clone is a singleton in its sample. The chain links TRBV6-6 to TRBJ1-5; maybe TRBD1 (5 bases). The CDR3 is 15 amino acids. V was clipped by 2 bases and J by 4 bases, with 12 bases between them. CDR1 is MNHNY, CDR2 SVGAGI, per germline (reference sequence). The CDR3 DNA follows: TGTGCCAGCAGTTACGCGGACGGACATAATCAGCCCCAGCATTTT. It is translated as CASSYADGHNQPQHF.

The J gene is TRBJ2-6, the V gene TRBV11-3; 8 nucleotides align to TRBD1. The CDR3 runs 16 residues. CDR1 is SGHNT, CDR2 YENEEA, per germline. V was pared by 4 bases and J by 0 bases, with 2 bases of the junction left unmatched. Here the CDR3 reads CASSSGTGSGANVLTF. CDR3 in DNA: TGTGCCAGCAGCTCTGGGACAGGCTCTGGGGCCAACGTCCTGACTTTC.

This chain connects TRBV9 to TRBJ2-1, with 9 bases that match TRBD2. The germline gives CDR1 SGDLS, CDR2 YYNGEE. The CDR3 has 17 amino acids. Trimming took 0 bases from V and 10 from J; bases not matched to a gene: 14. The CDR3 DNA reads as TGTGCCAGCAGCGTAGGTAGGGGGCTTAGCGGGAGTAGGGAGCAGTTCTTC. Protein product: CASSVGRGLSGSREQFF.

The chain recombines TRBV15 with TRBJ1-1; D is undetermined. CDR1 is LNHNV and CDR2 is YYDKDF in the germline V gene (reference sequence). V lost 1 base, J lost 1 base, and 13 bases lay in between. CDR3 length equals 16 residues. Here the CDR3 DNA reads TGTGCCACCAGCAGAGTAACGAGTTATACGAACACTGAAGCTTTCTTT. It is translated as CATSRVTSYTNTEAFF. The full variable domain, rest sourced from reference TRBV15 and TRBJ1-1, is DAMVIQNPRYQVTQFGKPVTLSCSQTLNHNVMYWYQQKSSQAPKLLFHYYDKDFNNEADTPDNFQSRRPNTSFCFLDIRSPGLGDTAMYLCATSRVTSYTNTEAFFGQGTRLTVV.

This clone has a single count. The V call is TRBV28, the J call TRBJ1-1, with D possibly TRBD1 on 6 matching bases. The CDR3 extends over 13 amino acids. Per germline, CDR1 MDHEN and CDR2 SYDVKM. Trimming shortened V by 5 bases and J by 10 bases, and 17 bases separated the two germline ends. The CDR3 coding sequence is TGTGCCAGCAGTCCCGGGGCGAGGGGGGGAGCTTTCTTT. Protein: CASSPGARGGAFF.

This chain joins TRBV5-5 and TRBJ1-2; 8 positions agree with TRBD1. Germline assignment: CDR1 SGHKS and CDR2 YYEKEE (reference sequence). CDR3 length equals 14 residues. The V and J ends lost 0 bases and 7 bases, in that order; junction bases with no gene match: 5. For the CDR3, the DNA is TGTGCCAGCAGCTTGGCGGACAGGGACAGTGGCTACACCTTC. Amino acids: CASSLADRDSGYTF.

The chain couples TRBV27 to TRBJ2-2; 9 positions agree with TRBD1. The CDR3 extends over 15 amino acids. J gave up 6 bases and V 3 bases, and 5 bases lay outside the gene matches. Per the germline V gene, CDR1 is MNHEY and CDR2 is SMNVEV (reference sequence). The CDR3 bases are TGTGCCAGCAGTTTTGGACAGGGGATATCCGGGGAGCTGTTTTTT. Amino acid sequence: CASSFGQGISGELFF.

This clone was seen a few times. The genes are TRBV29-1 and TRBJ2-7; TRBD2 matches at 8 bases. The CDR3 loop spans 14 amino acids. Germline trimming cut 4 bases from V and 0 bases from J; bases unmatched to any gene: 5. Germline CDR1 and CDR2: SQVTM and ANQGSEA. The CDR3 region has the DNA TGCAGCGTTGGGGGTAGCGGGATCTCCTACGAGCAGTACTTC. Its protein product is CSVGGSGISYEQYF.

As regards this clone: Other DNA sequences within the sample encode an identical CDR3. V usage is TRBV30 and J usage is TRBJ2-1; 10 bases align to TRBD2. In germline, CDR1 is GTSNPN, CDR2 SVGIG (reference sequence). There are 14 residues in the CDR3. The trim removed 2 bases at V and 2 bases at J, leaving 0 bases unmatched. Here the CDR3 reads CAWSTSGTYNEQFF. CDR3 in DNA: TGTGCCTGGAGTACTAGCGGGACCTACAATGAGCAGTTCTTC.

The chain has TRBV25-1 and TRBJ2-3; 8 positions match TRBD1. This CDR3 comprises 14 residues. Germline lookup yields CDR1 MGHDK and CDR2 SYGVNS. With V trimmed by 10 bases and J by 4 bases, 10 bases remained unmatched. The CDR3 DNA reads TGTGCCACCTCGGTGGACAGGGCCCCAGATACGCAGTATTTT. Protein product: CATSVDRAPDTQYF.

The CDR3: CASSLVFSGGTGNYNEQFF. As DNA, the CDR3 is TGTGCCAGCAGCTTAGTATTTTCAGGGGGGACAGGGAACTACAATGAGCAGTTCTTC. This chain joins TRBV7-2 and TRBJ2-1; 9 bases are a match to TRBD1. The germline CDR1 and CDR2 sequences are SGHTA and FQGNSA. V trimming: 1 base; J trimming: 3 bases; junction bases outside the gene matches: 13. This CDR3 contains 19 residues.

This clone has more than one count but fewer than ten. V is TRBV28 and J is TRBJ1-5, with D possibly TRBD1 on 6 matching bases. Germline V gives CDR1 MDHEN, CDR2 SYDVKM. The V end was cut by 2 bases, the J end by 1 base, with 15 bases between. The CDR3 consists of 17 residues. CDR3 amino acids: CASSLGFGQGSNQPQHF. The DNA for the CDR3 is TGTGCCAGCAGTTTAGGGTTCGGGCAGGGGAGCAATCAGCCCCAGCATTTT.

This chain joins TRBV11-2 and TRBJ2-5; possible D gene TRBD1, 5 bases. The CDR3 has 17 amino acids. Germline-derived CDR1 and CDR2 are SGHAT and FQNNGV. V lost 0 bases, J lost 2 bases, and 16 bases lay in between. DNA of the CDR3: TGTGCCAGCAGCTTAGATGTCACGCAGACAGCTCAAGAGACCCAGTACTTC. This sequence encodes CASSLDVTQTAQETQYF.

The CDR3 loop is CASSPPSGSTDTQYF. DNA of the CDR3: TGTGCCAGCAGCCCCCCCAGCGGGAGCACAGATACGCAGTATTTT. The chain combines TRBV7-2 with TRBJ2-3; possible D gene TRBD2, 6 bases. Trimming removed 5 bases at V and 0 bases at J, with 12 bases between. Germline lookup yields CDR1 SGHTA and CDR2 FQGNSA. This CDR3 comprises 15 residues.

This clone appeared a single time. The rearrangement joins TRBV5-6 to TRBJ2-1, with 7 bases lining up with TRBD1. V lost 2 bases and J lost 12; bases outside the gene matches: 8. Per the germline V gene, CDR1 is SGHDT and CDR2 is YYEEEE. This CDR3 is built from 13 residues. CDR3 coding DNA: TGTGCCAGCAGCTTATCTGAGGGGACAGCGCAGTTCTTC. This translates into CASSLSEGTAQFF.

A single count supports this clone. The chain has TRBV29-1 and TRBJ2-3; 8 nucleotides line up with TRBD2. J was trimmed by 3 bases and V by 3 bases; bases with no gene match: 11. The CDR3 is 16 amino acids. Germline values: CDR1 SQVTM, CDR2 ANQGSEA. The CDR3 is CSVEKGSGSVTDTQYF. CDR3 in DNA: TGCAGCGTTGAGAAGGGCAGCGGGAGTGTGACAGATACGCAGTATTTT.

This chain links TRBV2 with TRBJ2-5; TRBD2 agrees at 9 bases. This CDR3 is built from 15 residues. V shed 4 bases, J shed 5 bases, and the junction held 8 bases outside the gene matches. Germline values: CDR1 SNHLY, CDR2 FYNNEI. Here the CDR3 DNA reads TGTGCCAGCAGTGGGACGGGACTAGCTGGTGAGACCCAGTACTTC. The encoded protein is CASSGTGLAGETQYF.

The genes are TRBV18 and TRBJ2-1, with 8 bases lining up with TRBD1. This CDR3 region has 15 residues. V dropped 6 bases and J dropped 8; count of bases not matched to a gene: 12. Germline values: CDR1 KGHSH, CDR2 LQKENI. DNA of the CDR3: TGTGCCAGCTCCCCCGCAGGGGGCACAGTCTATGAGCAGTTCTTC. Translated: CASSPAGGTVYEQFF.

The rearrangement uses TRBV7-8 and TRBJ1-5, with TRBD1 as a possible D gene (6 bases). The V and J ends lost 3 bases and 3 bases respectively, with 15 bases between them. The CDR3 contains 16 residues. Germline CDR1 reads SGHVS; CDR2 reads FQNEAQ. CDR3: CASSFSGGFVNQPQHF. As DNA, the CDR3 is TGTGCCAGCAGCTTCTCGGGGGGCTTTGTCAATCAGCCCCAGCATTTT. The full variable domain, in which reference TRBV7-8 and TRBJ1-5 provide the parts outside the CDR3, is GAGVSQSPRYKVAKRGQDVALRCDPISGHVSLFWYQQALGQGPEFLTYFQNEAQLDKSGLPSDRFFAERPEGSVSTLKIQRTQQEDSAVYLCASSFSGGFVNQPQHFGDGTRLSIL.

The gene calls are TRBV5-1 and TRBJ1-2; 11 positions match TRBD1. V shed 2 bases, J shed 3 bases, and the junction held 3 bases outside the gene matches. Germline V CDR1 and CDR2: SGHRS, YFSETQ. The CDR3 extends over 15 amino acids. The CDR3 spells CASSLGQGADYGYTF. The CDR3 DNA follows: TGCGCCAGCAGCTTAGGACAGGGGGCAGACTATGGCTACACCTTC.

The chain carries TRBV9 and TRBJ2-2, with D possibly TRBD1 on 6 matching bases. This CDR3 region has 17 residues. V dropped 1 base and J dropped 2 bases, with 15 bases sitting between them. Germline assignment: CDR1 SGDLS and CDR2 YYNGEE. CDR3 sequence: CASSVSLGTINTGELFF. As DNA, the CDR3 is TGTGCCAGCAGCGTATCCCTAGGGACAATCAACACCGGGGAGCTGTTTTTT.